This T cell receptor (beta chain) is drawn from a study of T cells in Graves' hyperthyroidism and ophthalmopathy. The CDR3 contains 14 residues. The ends were cut back, 5 bases at V and 0 bases at J, with 10 bases in the middle. TCR beta CDR3 regions were amplified from RNA. First-round RT-PCR with HTBI primers amplified the TCR CDR3 region. MiXCR, run by TCRdb on the multiplex PCR reads, gives a single entry per CDR3 protein. The sample shows around 340,000 distinct CDR3 sequences, 15% to 20% of them seen only once. Study results and limitations: Blood samples included most of the expanded thyroid clonotypes exceeding 0.001. The model foresaw ophthalmopathy a median 6.5 months prior to onset.

The study left out patients who had uncontrolled infection, other autoimmune disease, pregnancy or lactation. Diagnosis rested on symptoms, serum thyroxine and TRAb, thyroid ultrasound, and orbital computed tomography. To note about this clonotype: Its specificity is not known.

Material: blood. This clonotype was obtained from a woman aged 40 to 49 with Graves' ophthalmopathy. J is TRBJ1-1 and V is TRBV12-3 or TRBV12-4, with D maybe TRBD1 (6 bases). The CDR3 spells CASSGQFMNTEAFF. In DNA form, the CDR3 reads TGTGCCAGCAGTGGACAGTTCATGAACACTGAAGCTTTCTTT.